This T cell receptor (beta chain) was identified in a study of T cells in Graves' hyperthyroidism and ophthalmopathy (dated by TCRdb to the late 2010s). Regarding the study in general: To identify TCR V-J signatures that set the groups apart, the researchers used a discovery cohort of 100 patients, made up of under 45 with Graves' ophthalmopathy and about 55 with stable Graves' hyperthyroidism. Prospective prediction of ophthalmopathy was tested in an independent validation cohort consisting of 18 hyperthyroidism patients and more than 15 patients who later progressed to ophthalmopathy. For training and testing, the 100 patients in the discovery cohort were randomly divided in a 7:3 ratio. Thyroid tissue and blood T-cell repertoires from six Graves' hyperthyroidism patients were also compared in the study. After sampling, hyperthyroidism patients received methimazole starting at 30 mg daily, and ophthalmopathy patients received high-dose intravenous methylprednisolone. The paper describes TCR Vbeta CDR3 sequencing of about 140 peripheral blood samples, made up of approximately 40 ophthalmopathy patients, around 78 hyperthyroidism patients and 17 progressor patients.

The study at large found these results: Sample size was not statistically predetermined, and blinding of investigators to group allocation was not performed. Most expanded thyroid clonotypes (frequency above 0.001) were also detected in blood, a finding suggesting that blood repertoires may reflect thyroid immune responses. During validation, the model predicted progression to ophthalmopathy a median of roughly six months ahead of onset, with almost 71% sensitivity and around 72% specificity. A model built on a 13 V-J signature distinguished ophthalmopathy from stable hyperthyroidism, reaching 87.88% sensitivity and approximately 83% specificity in cross-validation and 80%/75% in testing.

Amplification of TCR beta CDR3 regions was carried out from RNA transcripts. For the first round of RT-PCR on the TCR CDR3, the HTBI primer set was used together with the Qiagen OneStep RT-PCR kit. The libraries were constructed in a second round of multiplex PCR and then size-selected and purified. Libraries were sequenced paired-end with 100 bp reads on an Illumina HiSeq2000. Per the source publication's procedure: SOAPnuke was used to process the raw data, removing reads that contained adapters or uncalled bases, had a mean Phred below 15, or lacked an exact match to the constant primer or identifier. COPE v1.2.5 was used to merge high-quality paired reads, and clonotypes were defined as unique nucleotide sequences. Clonotypes were aligned to IMGT TRBV, TRBD and TRBJ reference segments using MiTCR v1.1. The analysis included only V-J combinations with a frequency above 0.0001, which together covered around 99% of the repertoires. The TCS score was defined as F50 (clonal expansion) divided by E x V (chaos), with BLOSUM62-based TCRdist calculated between CDR3 peptides within each V-J. Welch's t-statistics and random forest reduced 500 to 650 V-J features to roughly 13, which were used in a naive Bayes classifier (R e1071). The Morisita-Horn index was used to measure how similar the thyroid and blood repertoires were. TCRdb applied fastp at Q25 and MiXCR to the public reads, then kept only in-frame beta chains. Merged by CDR3 protein, the rows form single entries marked with the most common genes and DNA. The V and J calls and clone size are TCRdb's, not the authors'. Counted in this sample were roughly 500,000 distinct CDR3 sequences; 46% of them appeared once. The ten largest clones take up around two fifths of the sample.

The study excluded patients with uncontrolled infections, other autoimmune diseases, pregnancy or lactation. Diagnoses relied on clinical symptoms, serum thyroxine and TRAb, thyroid ultrasound and orbital computed tomography. Trizol reagent was used to extract total RNA, and RNA quality was then checked on an Agilent 2100 Bioanalyzer. The CDR3 contains 14 residues, cysteine and phenylalanine counted. This entry keeps only the CDR3 DNA: 42 bases, framed from base 1. V lost 4 bases and J lost 5 bases; the stretch between them is 11 bases long. The germline V gene encodes CDR1 MGHRA and CDR2 YSYEKL. Points on this clonotype: Its recognized antigen is unknown. Base quality data are lacking; no much larger clone is found one base away.

The receptor was derived from an adult woman with Graves' disease, either hyperthyroidism or ophthalmopathy (not recorded which). The chain couples TRBV4-1 to TRBJ1-4; TRBD1 is possibly the D segment (6 matching bases). Sequences were obtained from peripheral blood or thyroid tissue (not recorded which). The DNA is TGCGCCAGCAGCCTTACAGGGTACAATGAAAAACTGTTTTTT. Its coded protein is CASSLTGYNEKLFF.